This T cell receptor (beta chain) was identified in a study of OX40 agonist ivuxolimab in advanced cancers. Study-wide background: Age averaged 60 years (range roughly 23 to 90), and roughly 82% were male.

Germline CDR1 and CDR2: SGHVS and FNYEAQ. Trimming left V 3 bases short and J 6 bases short, with 8 bases between. The CDR3 has 12 residues. Clones were sequenced by immunoSEQ multiplex PCR, and TCRdb holds only the in-frame ones, with some missing. The table shows around 72,000 clones, with over 70% occurring only once. Exclusion of a patient followed from autoimmune disease history or systemic immunosuppression. Note on this clone: The antigen is undetermined.

General study findings and limits: In the 0.1-3.0 mg/kg groups, partial responders showed among the lowest expansion.

The chain combines TRBV7-6 with TRBJ1-1; D not certain. The receptor comes from an adult with an advanced solid tumor such as melanoma, head and neck, liver or kidney cancer. The sample here was CD4+ or CD8+ T cells sorted from blood, taken in a trial of the OX40 agonist ivuxolimab. CDR3 sequence reads: CASSFSGSEAFF. CDR3 coding DNA: TGTGCCAGCAGCTTCAGCGGGTCTGAAGCTTTCTTT.